The sequence of this T cell receptor (beta chain) was determined in a study of cytomegalovirus exposure and HLA in healthy donors. This CDR3 has 14 residues. Between the trimmed V and J ends, which lost 3 bases and 8 bases, there was a span of 13 bases. From germline, CDR1 is SEHNR and CDR2 FQNEAQ (reference sequence). The PCR had 60 Vbeta and 13 Jbeta primers. Clones were sequenced by immunoSEQ multiplex PCR, and TCRdb holds only the in-frame ones, with some missing. The data hold 90,000 to 100,000 clones, with roughly 60% observed a single time. The TCR originated in a boy younger than 18 in good health and CMV-seropositive. The genes are TRBV7-9 and TRBJ1-4, with D possibly being TRBD1 (6 bases). The sample comprised PBMCs. In nucleotides, the CDR3 is TGTGCCAGCAGCTTCGGGACACCTCCCGAAAAACTGTTTTTT. Its translation is CASSFGTPPEKLFF. Using reference TRBV7-9 and TRBJ1-4 for the parts outside the CDR3, the full variable domain is DTGVSQNPRHKITKRGQNVTFRCDPISEHNRLYWYRQTLGQGPEFLTYFQNEAQLEKSRLLSDRFSAERPKGSFSTLEIQRTEQGDSAMYLCASSFGTPPEKLFFGSGTQLSVL.